This T cell receptor (beta chain) was sequenced for a study of blood T cell repertoires in COVID-19. Study-wide background: COVID-19 samples, acute and convalescent, were from the United States, Italy and Spain. T cells, B-cell-depleted T cells, or PBMCs supplied cDNA or gDNA.

Followed longitudinally, the Seattle patients had been enrolled during active infection. This CDR3 spans 14 amino acids. The germline CDR1 and CDR2 sequences are MNHNS and SASEGT. V lost 3 bases to trimming and J lost 2 bases, with 11 bases between them. Source study methods: Researchers report that nucleated cell counts were estimated from reference gene primer amplification. Using immunoSEQ multiplex PCR, the repertoire was profiled, and TCRdb retains in-frame clones only, with some absent. Clone size and the V and J calls come from that table; the DNA yielded D and trimming. The data show some 180,000 clones, over 70% seen once.

The V call is TRBV6-1, the J call TRBJ2-7, with no clear D. Sequencing input: peripheral blood. This TCR was recovered from a woman aged 40 to 50 with COVID-19, enrolled during active disease. In DNA form, the CDR3 reads TGTGCCAGCAGTGAGCAGGATGAAACCTACGAGCAGTACTTC. Protein: CASSEQDETYEQYF.